Listed below are T cell receptor beta chains from one sample, sequenced in a study of cytomegalovirus exposure and HLA in healthy donors. Generated by immunoSEQ multiplex PCR, the TCRdb table keeps only in-frame clones and is missing some. This sample has 150,000 to 200,000 clones; 75% to 85% occur once, and the top ten carry about 1.6%. The sequenced material came from PBMCs. These receptors all come from a man younger than 35 in good health and CMV-seronegative. CDR3s include the opening cysteine and the closing phenylalanine or tryptophan.

length	V	CDR3
15	TRBV27	CASSLKWRTQETQYF
12	TRBV27	CASSPPGGGYTF
13	TRBV7-7	CASSSDMADTQYF
14	TRBV28	CASRSGGDPYEQYF
13	TRBV10-3	CAIQGKGNTEAFF
15	TRBV29-1	CSVATPRSLNYGYTF
14	TRBV9	CASSVGGNDETQYF
18	TRBV7-9	CASRNRMGQGPENTEAFF
13	TRBV6-6	CASTKPGYGEQFF
16	TRBV9	CASREGSGRATGELFF
15	TRBV5-6	CASSIPGAAGNTIYF
14	TRBV6-6	CASKGGASTDTQYF
16	TRBV9	CASSVATAHDWETQYF
16	TRBV9	CASSVTNRGPGNTIYF
15	TRBV28	CASSFPGPASYEQYF
14	TRBV28	CASRTTTVNYGYTF
14	TRBV5-1	CASSRGTSGYEQYF
18	TRBV9	CASSAGTSGALSGETQYF
15	TRBV27	CASSLGGQGPYEQYF
12	TRBV5-1	CASRYQGSPAFF
16	TRBV19	CASSPAGGRTAGELFF
13	TRBV5-4	CASSYELLETQYF
14	TRBV14	CASSPYAGNTEAFF
16	TRBV10-3	CAISEGRGKGNTEAFF
15	TRBV12-5	CASGLASFGSTEAFF